The 23 T cell receptor beta chains below come from one sample, sequenced in a study of T cells in Graves' hyperthyroidism and ophthalmopathy. Authors of the study amplified TCR beta CDR3 regions from RNA transcripts. Using the HTBI primer set, a first-round RT-PCR was run on the TCR CDR3. Each CDR3 protein is one row after TCRdb ran MiXCR on the multiplex PCR reads. The sample lists around 340,000 distinct CDR3 sequences; roughly a fifth were seen once. The sequencing input was blood. The receptors here all came from a woman aged 50 to 60 with Graves' hyperthyroidism.

The sample holds many counts of this clonotype. This chain joins TRBV30 and TRBJ2-5; D may match TRBD1 or TRBD2 (7 bases each). There are 12 residues in the CDR3. Germline V lookup: CDR1 GTSNPN, CDR2 SVGIG (reference sequence). V was shortened by 5 bases and J by 5 bases, with 12 bases between the two germline ends. CDR3 nucleotides: TGTGCCTGGGGGGGGGGACAGGAGACCCAGTACTTC. The encoded protein is CAWGGGQETQYF.

The rearrangement joins TRBV28 to TRBJ1-2; no reliable D call. The germline V gene encodes CDR1 MDHEN and CDR2 SYDVKM. The CDR3 runs 12 residues. CDR3 in DNA: TGTGTCTCGAGACACCCAAACTATGGCTACACCTTC. This encodes CVSRHPNYGYTF.

This clonotype was seen only a few times. The chain carries TRBV30 and TRBJ2-5, with D possibly TRBD2 on 6 matching bases. Germline V gene data show CDR1 as GTSNPN and CDR2 as SVGIG (reference sequence). The CDR3 sequence is 12 residues long. The germline V and J ends were trimmed by 2 bases and 12 bases, with 16 bases remaining between them. CDR3 coding DNA: TGTGCCTGGAGTATACGGGAAGGAGGGGAGTACTTC. It encodes CAWSIREGGEYF.

This chain joins TRBV10-3 and TRBJ2-5, with D perhaps TRBD2 (6 bases). Germline lookup yields CDR1 ENHRY and CDR2 SYGVKD. This CDR3 has 12 residues. With 9 bases removed from V and 3 bases from J, the gap between germline ends came to 11 bases. The CDR3 nucleotides are TGTGCCATAGGAGGAGGGGAAGAGACCCAGTACTTC. This codes for CAIGGGEETQYF.

The rearrangement joins TRBV12-3 or TRBV12-4 to TRBJ2-1, with 9 bases that match TRBD1. Trimming at V came to 3 bases and at J to 1 base, leaving 10 bases not matched to a gene. The CDR3 contains 18 residues. The CDR3 DNA reads TGTGCCAGCAGTTTTCACAGGGGGCTGATCGGATCCTACAATGAGCAGTTCTTC. Translating it yields CASSFHRGLIGSYNEQFF.

This clonotype was found a few times. The CDR3 reads CASSDRNGRPRVPQHF. The CDR3, as DNA: TGTGCCAGCAGTGATAGAAACGGACGGCCCCGTGTGCCCCAGCATTTT. This chain uses TRBV5-8 with TRBJ1-5, with D uncertain. Trimming removed 5 bases from V and 9 bases from J, with 24 bases in between. Germline loops: CDR1 SGHTS, CDR2 YDEGEE. The CDR3 has 16 residues. The variable domain in full, completed from reference TRBV5-8 and TRBJ1-5, reads EAGVTQSPTHLIKTRGQQATLRCSPISGHTSVYWYQQALGLGLQFLLWYDEGEERNRGNFPPRFSGRQFPNYSSELNVNALELEDSALYLCASSDRNGRPRVPQHFGDGTRLSIL.

This clonotype came up many times. This chain uses TRBV20-1 with TRBJ1-4; TRBD1 aligns across 7 bases. Looked up from germline, CDR1 is DFQATT and CDR2 is SNEGSKA (reference sequence). Trimming removed 3 bases from V and 4 bases from J; junction bases left unmatched: 8. This CDR3 is 15 amino acids long. DNA for the CDR3: TGCAGTGCTAGCACGTCAGGGGGTCATAATGAAAAACTGTTTTTT. It specifies CSASTSGGHNEKLFF.

The sample holds many counts of this clonotype. The genes are TRBV29-1 and TRBJ1-1, with 9 bases matching TRBD1. Looked up from germline, CDR1 is SQVTM and CDR2 is ANQGSEA. The CDR3 sequence is 13 residues long. The ends lost 7 bases at V and 4 bases at J; junction bases unmatched: 7. The CDR3 nucleotides read TGCAGCGGCCTGGGACAGGGCGGCACTGAAGCTTTCTTT. This encodes CSGLGQGGTEAFF. Full variable domain (remainder filled in from reference TRBV29-1 and TRBJ1-1): SAVISQKPSRDICQRGTSLTIQCQVDSQVTMMFWYRQQPGQSLTLIATANQGSEATYESGFVIDKFPISRPNLTFSTLTVSNMSPEDSSIYLCSGLGQGGTEAFFGQGTRLTVV.

This clonotype was detected only a few times. The rearrangement links TRBV6-1 to TRBJ2-1; 10 bases are shared with TRBD1. After removal of 5 bases from V and 4 bases from J, the junction contained 11 bases not matched to a gene. From germline, CDR1 is MNHNS and CDR2 SASEGT. The CDR3 totals 17 residues. The DNA of the CDR3 is TGTGCCAGCAGTACCCCCCGGTGGGGACAGGGGTACAATGAGCAGTTCTTC. It translates to CASSTPRWGQGYNEQFF.

This clonotype was seen at least ten times. V is TRBV2 and J is TRBJ1-6, with D possibly being TRBD1 (5 bases). The CDR3 is 14 amino acids. Trimming stripped 6 bases from V and 5 bases from J, with 11 bases between. Looked up from germline, CDR1 is SNHLY and CDR2 is FYNNEI. The CDR3 is CASSLGRNNSPLHF. Written as DNA, the CDR3 is TGTGCCAGCAGCCTGGGACGGAATAATTCACCCCTCCACTTT.

The table lists this clonotype with many counts. The chain combines TRBV28 with TRBJ2-4; D not resolved. Germline CDR1 reads MDHEN; CDR2 reads SYDVKM. The V gene lost 2 bases and the J gene lost 0 bases, with 5 bases spanning the gap. The CDR3 covers 14 residues. The CDR3 bases are TGTGCCAGCAGTTTAACGGTAGCCAAAAACATTCAGTACTTC. It is translated as CASSLTVAKNIQYF.

Worth noting for this clonotype: This may be a read error, as it is one base from a much larger clone. The conserved phenylalanine or tryptophan normally closing the CDR3 is absent here, so this likely arose from a read error. The chain has TRBV5-1 and TRBJ2-3; possibly TRBD2 for D (6 bases). CDR1 is SGHRS and CDR2 is YFSETQ in the germline V gene. The CDR3 is 14 residues long. V dropped 3 bases and J dropped 0 bases, with 8 bases sitting between them. In nucleotides, the CDR3 is TGCGCCAGCAGCTGGGACTCAAGCACAGATACGCAGTATCTT. Protein product: CASSWDSSTDTQYL.

This clonotype was seen many times. This chain links TRBV20-1 with TRBJ2-7; D gene unclear. The ends were cut back, 3 bases at V and 2 bases at J, with 11 bases in the middle. Germline values: CDR1 DFQATT, CDR2 SNEGSKA (reference sequence). This CDR3 is built from 13 residues. CDR3 amino acids: CSARVGSTYEQYF. The CDR3 region has the DNA TGCAGTGCTAGGGTCGGCAGTACCTACGAGCAGTACTTC.

Many counts were recorded for this clonotype. The chain joins TRBV27 to TRBJ1-2; D remains ambiguous. V was trimmed by 2 bases and J by 4 bases, leaving 5 bases between them. The CDR3 length is 12 residues. Germline lookup yields CDR1 MNHEY and CDR2 SMNVEV (reference sequence). In DNA form, the CDR3 reads TGTGCCAGCAGTTTAAAGACCTATGGCTACACCTTC. Translation gives CASSLKTYGYTF.

The sample holds many counts of this clonotype. This sequence joins TRBV3-1 and TRBJ2-5; unclear D gene. Trimming cost V 4 bases and J 8 bases, with 11 bases left between them. The CDR3 has 12 amino acids. Germline V lookup: CDR1 LGHDT, CDR2 YNNKEL (reference sequence). CDR3 loop: CASSPREVTQYF. In DNA form, the CDR3 reads TGTGCCAGCAGCCCAAGGGAAGTTACCCAGTACTTC.

This clonotype was seen at least ten times. This chain uses TRBV7-9 with TRBJ1-4; 9 bases line up with TRBD1. Germline loops: CDR1 SEHNR, CDR2 FQNEAQ (reference sequence). After removal of 5 bases from V and 8 bases from J, the junction contained 6 bases not matched to a gene. This CDR3 has 14 residues. The DNA of the CDR3 is TGTGCCAGCAGCCCCGGGACAGGGCGGGAAAAACTGTTTTTT. Protein: CASSPGTGREKLFF.

This rearrangement joins TRBV2 to TRBJ1-5; 9 bases line up with TRBD1. There are 13 residues in the CDR3. Unmatched junction bases numbered 6, after V lost 6 bases and J lost 9 bases. Germline V CDR1 and CDR2: SNHLY, FYNNEI. The CDR3 DNA reads as TGTGCCAGCAGCCCGGGACAGGGAAGGCCCCAGCATTTT. It codes for CASSPGQGRPQHF.

This clonotype came up many times. The rearrangement joins TRBV29-1 to TRBJ2-3; D is undetermined. Germline CDR1 SQVTM, CDR2 ANQGSEA. The CDR3 is 12 amino acids. V was shortened by 6 bases and J by 2 bases, with 9 bases between the two germline ends. Here the CDR3 DNA reads TGCAGCGTCTCGGACCACACAGATACGCAGTATTTT. Translating it yields CSVSDHTDTQYF.

This clonotype has ten or more counts. The chain carries TRBV3-1 and TRBJ2-5; possible D gene TRBD1, 5 bases. The germline V gene has CDR1 LGHDT and CDR2 YNNKEL (reference sequence). V dropped 6 bases and J dropped 2 bases, with 10 bases sitting between them. The CDR3 is 13 amino acids. CDR3 sequence reads: CASRLDSQETQYF. In DNA, the CDR3 is TGTGCCAGCAGGCTCGACAGTCAAGAGACCCAGTACTTC.

Details on this clonotype: A read error may be the cause here, since a much bigger clone is one base away. V usage is TRBV4-2 and J usage is TRBJ1-1; TRBD1 agrees at 7 bases. This CDR3 is 15 amino acids long. Germline V lookup: CDR1 LGHNA, CDR2 YNFKEQ. The CDR3 spells CASSQVRGWRTEASF. CDR3 DNA sequence: TGTGCCAGCAGCCAAGTCAGGGGGTGGAGGACTGAAGCTTCCTTT.

This rearrangement joins TRBV12-3 or TRBV12-4 to TRBJ1-2; TRBD1 aligns across 10 bases. The CDR3 extends over 19 amino acids. Trimming at V came to 8 bases and at J to 0 bases, leaving 18 bases not matched to a gene. The chain's CDR3 is CASRIAGQGSKRPNYGYTF. The CDR3 DNA sequence: TGTGCCAGCCGAATCGCGGGACAGGGGTCGAAAAGGCCTAACTATGGCTACACCTTC.

This clonotype was counted a few times. The chain links TRBV6-1 to TRBJ1-1; D is unresolved. Germline CDR1 and CDR2: MNHNS and SASEGT. V lost 2 bases and J lost 3, with 7 bases in between. The CDR3 extends over 13 amino acids. The CDR3 DNA reads TGTGCCAGCAGTGAATATGTCTACACTGAAGCTTTCTTT. It codes for CASSEYVYTEAFF.

Concerning this clonotype: A much larger clone lies a single base off, so this may be a read error. V gene TRBV28 combines with J gene TRBJ2-2, with 11 nucleotides matching TRBD2. CDR3 length equals 16 residues. In germline, CDR1 is MDHEN, CDR2 SYDVKM. The CDR3 DNA is TGTGCCGGCAGTTTCTGGCTAGCGGGAGGCGCCGGGGAGCTGTTTTTT. It is translated as CAGSFWLAGGAGELFF.